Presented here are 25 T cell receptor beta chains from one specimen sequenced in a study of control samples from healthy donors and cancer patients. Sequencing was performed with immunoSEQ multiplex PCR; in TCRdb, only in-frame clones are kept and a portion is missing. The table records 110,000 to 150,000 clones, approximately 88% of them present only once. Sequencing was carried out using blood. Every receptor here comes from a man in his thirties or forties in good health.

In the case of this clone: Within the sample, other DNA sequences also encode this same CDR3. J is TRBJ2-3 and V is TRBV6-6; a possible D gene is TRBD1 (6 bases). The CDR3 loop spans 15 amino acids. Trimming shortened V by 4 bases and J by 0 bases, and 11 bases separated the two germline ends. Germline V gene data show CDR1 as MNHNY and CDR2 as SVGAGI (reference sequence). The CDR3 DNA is TGTGCCAGCAGTTGGACAGAGCCCAGCACAGATACGCAGTATTTT. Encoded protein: CASSWTEPSTDTQYF.

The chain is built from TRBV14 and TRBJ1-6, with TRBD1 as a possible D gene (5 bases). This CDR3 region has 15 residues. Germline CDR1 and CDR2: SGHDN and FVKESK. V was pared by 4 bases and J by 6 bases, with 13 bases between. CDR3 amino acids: CASSPHAGGNSPLHF. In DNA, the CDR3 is TGTGCCAGCAGCCCCCATGCGGGGGGTAATTCACCCCTCCACTTT.

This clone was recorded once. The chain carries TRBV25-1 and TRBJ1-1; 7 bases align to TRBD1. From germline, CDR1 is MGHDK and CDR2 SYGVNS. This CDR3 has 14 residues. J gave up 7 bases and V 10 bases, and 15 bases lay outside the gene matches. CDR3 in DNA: TGTGCCATTTCGATTGGGGACAGAATCCTTGAAGCTTTCTTT. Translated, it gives CAISIGDRILEAFF.

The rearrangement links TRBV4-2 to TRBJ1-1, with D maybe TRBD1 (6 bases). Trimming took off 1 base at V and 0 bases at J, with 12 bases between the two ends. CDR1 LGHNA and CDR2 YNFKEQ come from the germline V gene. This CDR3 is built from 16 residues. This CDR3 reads CASSQGRDTMNTEAFF. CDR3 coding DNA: TGTGCCAGCAGCCAAGGACGGGACACTATGAACACTGAAGCTTTCTTT.

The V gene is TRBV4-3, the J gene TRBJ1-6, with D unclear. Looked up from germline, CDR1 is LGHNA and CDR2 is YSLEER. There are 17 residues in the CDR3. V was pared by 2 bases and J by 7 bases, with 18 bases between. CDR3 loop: CASSQQSRPGPNSPLHF. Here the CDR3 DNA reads TGCGCCAGCAGCCAACAATCTAGGCCAGGTCCAAATTCACCCCTCCACTTT.

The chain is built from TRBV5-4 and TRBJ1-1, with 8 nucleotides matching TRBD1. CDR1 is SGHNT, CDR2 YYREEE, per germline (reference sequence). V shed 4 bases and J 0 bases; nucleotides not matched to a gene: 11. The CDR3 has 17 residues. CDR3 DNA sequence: TGTGCCAGCAGCCGTGGACAGGGCCGGGGTGTGAACACTGAAGCTTTCTTT. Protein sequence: CASSRGQGRGVNTEAFF.

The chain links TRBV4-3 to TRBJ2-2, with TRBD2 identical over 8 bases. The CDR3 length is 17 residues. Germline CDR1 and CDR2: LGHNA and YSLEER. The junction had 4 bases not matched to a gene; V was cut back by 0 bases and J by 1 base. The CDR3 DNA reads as TGCGCCAGCAGCCAAGATAACCTAGCGGGGAACACCGGGGAGCTGTTTTTT. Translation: CASSQDNLAGNTGELFF.

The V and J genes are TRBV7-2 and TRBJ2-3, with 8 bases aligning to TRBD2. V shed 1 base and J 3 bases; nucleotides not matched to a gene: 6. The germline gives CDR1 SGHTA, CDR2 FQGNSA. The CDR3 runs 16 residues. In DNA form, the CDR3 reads TGTGCCAGCAGCTTAGGGAGCAGCGGGAGTACAGATACGCAGTATTTT. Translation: CASSLGSSGSTDTQYF.

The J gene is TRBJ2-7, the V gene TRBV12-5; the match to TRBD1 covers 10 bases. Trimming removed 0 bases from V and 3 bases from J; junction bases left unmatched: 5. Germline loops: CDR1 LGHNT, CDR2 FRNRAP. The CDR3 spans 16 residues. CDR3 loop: CASGLVTGTGDYEQYF. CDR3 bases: TGTGCTAGTGGTTTGGTCACCGGGACAGGGGACTACGAGCAGTACTTC. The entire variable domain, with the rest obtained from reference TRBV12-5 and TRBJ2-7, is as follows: DARVTQTPRHKVTEMGQEVTMRCQPILGHNTVFWYRQTMMQGLELLAYFRNRAPLDDSGMPKDRFSAEMPDATLATLKIQPSEPRDSAVYFCASGLVTGTGDYEQYFGPGTRLTVT.

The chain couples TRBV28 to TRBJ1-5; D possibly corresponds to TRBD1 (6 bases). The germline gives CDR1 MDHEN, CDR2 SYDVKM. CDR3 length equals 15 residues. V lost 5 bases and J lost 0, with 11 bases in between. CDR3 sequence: CASSHRDNSNQPQHF. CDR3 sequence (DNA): TGTGCCAGCAGTCACCGGGACAATAGCAATCAGCCCCAGCATTTT.

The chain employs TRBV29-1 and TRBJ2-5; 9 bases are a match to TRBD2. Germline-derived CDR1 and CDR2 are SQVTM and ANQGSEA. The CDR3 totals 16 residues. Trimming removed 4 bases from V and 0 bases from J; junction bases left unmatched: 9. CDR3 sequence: CSVGGASGDHQETQYF. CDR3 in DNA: TGCAGCGTTGGGGGCGCTAGCGGGGACCACCAAGAGACCCAGTACTTC.

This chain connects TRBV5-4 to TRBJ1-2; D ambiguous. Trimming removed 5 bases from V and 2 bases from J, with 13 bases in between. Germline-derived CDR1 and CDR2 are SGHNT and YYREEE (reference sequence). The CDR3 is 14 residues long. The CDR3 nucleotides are TGTGCCAGCAGTAACCGAAGGGCAAACTATGGCTACACCTTC. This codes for CASSNRRANYGYTF.

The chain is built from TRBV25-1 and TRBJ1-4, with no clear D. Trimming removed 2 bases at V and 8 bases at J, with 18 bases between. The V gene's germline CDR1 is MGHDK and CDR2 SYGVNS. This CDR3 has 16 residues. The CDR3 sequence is CASSEIRGAAGEKLFF. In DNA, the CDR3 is TGTGCCAGCAGTGAAATCCGGGGAGCCGCGGGAGAAAAACTGTTTTTT.

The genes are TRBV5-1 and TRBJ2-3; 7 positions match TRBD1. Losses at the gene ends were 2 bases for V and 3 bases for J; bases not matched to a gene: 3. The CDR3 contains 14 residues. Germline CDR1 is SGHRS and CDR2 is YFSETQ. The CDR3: CASSLGTVTDTQYF. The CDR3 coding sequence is TGCGCCAGCAGCTTAGGGACAGTTACAGATACGCAGTATTTT.

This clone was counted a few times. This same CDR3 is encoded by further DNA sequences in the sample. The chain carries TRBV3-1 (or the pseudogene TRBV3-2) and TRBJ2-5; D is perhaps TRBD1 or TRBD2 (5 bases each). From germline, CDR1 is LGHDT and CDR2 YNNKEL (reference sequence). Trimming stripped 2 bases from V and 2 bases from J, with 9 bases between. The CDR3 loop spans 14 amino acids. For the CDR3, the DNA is TGTGCCAGCAGCCAACAGGGACCTCAAGAGACCCAGTACTTC. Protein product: CASSQQGPQETQYF.

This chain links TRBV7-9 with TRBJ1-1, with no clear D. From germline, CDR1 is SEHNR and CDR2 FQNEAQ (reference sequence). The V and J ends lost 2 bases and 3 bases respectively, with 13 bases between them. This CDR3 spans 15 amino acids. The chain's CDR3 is CASSLSAGDDTEAFF. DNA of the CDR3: TGTGCCAGCAGCTTATCGGCGGGAGACGACACTGAAGCTTTCTTT.

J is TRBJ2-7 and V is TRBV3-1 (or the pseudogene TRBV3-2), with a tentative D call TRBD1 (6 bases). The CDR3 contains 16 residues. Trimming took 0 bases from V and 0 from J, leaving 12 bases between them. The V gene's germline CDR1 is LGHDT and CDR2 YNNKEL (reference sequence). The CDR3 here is CASSQDEQGSSYEQYF. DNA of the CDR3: TGTGCCAGCAGCCAAGATGAACAGGGCAGCTCCTACGAGCAGTACTTC.

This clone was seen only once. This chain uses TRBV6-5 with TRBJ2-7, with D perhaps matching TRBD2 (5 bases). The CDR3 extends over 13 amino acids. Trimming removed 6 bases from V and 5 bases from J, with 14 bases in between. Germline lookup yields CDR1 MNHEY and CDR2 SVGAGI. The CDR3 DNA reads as TGTGCCAGCAGATACAGCGGATCAGACGAGCAGTACTTC. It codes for CASRYSGSDEQYF.

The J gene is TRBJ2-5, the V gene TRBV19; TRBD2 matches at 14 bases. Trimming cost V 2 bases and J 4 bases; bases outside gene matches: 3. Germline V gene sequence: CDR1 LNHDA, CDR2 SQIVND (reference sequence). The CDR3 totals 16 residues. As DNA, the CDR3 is TGTGCCAGTAGTATACGGGGGACTAGCGGGGGAGAGACCCAGTACTTC. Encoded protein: CASSIRGTSGGETQYF.

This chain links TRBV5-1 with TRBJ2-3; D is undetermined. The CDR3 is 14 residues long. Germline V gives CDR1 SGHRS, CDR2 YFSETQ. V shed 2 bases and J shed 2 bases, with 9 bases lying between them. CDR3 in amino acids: CASSFRQTTDTQYF. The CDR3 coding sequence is TGCGCCAGCAGCTTCCGCCAGACCACAGATACGCAGTATTTT.

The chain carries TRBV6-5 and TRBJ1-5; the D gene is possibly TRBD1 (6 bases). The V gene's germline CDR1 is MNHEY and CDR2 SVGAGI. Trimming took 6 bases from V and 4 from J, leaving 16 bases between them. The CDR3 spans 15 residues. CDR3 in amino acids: CASSPQGWGNQPQHF. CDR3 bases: TGTGCCAGCAGCCCCCAGGGGTGGGGAAATCAGCCCCAGCATTTT.

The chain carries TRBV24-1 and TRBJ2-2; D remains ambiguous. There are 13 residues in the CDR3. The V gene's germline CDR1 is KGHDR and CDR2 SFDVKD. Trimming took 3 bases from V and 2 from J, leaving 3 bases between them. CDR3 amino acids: CATSDPNTGELFF. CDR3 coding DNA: TGTGCCACCAGTGATCCTAACACCGGGGAGCTGTTTTTT.

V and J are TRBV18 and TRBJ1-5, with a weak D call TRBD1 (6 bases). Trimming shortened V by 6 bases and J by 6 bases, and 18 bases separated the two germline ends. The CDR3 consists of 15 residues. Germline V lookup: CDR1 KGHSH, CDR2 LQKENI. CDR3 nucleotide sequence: TGTGCCAGCTCCCAGACGAAAGGGGGAAGTCAGCCCCAGCATTTT. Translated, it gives CASSQTKGGSQPQHF.

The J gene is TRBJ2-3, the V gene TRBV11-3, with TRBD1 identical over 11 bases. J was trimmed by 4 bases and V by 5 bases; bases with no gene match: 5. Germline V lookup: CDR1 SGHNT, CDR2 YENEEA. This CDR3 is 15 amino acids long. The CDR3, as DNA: TGTGCCAGCAGCCCGGACAGGGGGCTGTCAGATACGCAGTATTTT. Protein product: CASSPDRGLSDTQYF.

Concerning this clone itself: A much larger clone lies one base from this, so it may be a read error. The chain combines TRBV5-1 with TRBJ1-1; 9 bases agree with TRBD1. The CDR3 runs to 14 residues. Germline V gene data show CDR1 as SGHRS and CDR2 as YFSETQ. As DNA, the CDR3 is TGCGCCAGCAGCGCCGGGACAGGGAACACTAAAGCTTTCTTT. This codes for CASSAGTGNTKAFF.